A selection of T cell receptor beta chains follows, all from one sample in a study of vaccination and CD4 T cells after COVID-19. Their cognate antigens are unknown. MiXCR, run by TCRdb on the PCR reads, gives a single entry per CDR3 protein. The sample holds about 9,200 distinct CDR3 sequences, about 35% seen once. Input material: CD4+ T cells from blood, cultured in vitro. The source is a human donor in good health. Both conserved end residues are part of each CDR3. A D gene is named only where the DNA matches it firmly. Size values are once, few and many counts, or a class for expanded clones, and some rows have none.

V	D	size	J	DNA	CDR3
TRBV4-3	.	once	TRBJ2-7	TGCGCCAGCAGCCTCGACAGGGATTCCTTCGAGGGCGGGAGGAGGACTACGAACGAGCAGTACTTC	CASSLDRDSFEGGRRTTNEQYF
TRBV7-2	.	.	TRBJ1-5	TGTGCCAGCAGCTTCCAAAATCAGCCCCAGCATTTT	CASSFQNQPQHF
TRBV18	TRBD1	once	TRBJ2-5	TGTGCCAGCTCACCGTTCCGGACAGGGCAGGAGACCCAGTACTTC	CASSPFRTGQETQYF
TRBV6-2/TRBV6-3	.	few	TRBJ2-5	TGTGCCAGCAGTTTTTCGGGACGAGGGAAAGAGACCCAGTACTTC	CASSFSGRGKETQYF
TRBV11-3	TRBD1	.	TRBJ2-7	TGTGCCAGCAGCTTAGTAAACAGGGGGCGGTACGAGCAGTACTTC	CASSLVNRGRYEQYF
TRBV7-2	.	few	TRBJ2-3	TGTGCCAGCAGCTTATTTCCCAGGGGCACAGATACGCAGTATTTT	CASSLFPRGTDTQYF
TRBV27	.	few	TRBJ2-1	TGTGCCAGCAGTTTCGGCAATGAGCAGTTCTTC	CASSFGNEQFF
TRBV14	.	.	TRBJ1-6	TGTGCCAGCAGCTCGGTCGTTGATTCACCCCTCCACTTT	CASSSVVDSPLHF
TRBV28	TRBD1	.	TRBJ2-7	TGTGCCACCAGGACAGGCGGAACCTACGAGCAGTACTTC	CATRTGGTYEQYF
TRBV29-1	.	.	TRBJ1-2	TGCAGCGTTGAAACACTGAACTATGGCTACACCTTC	CSVETLNYGYTF
TRBV7-2	TRBD1	few	TRBJ1-5	TGTGCCAGCAGCTTAGTTACAGGGGTCGGCAATCAGCCCCAGCATTTT	CASSLVTGVGNQPQHF
TRBV29-1	TRBD1	.	TRBJ2-3	TGCAGCGCCGCGTCGGGACAGAACACAGATACGCAGTATTTT	CSAASGQNTDTQYF
TRBV7-6	TRBD1	.	TRBJ2-1	TGTGCCAGCAGCTTAGCAGGGGGCGTGACGGATGAGCAGTTCTTC	CASSLAGGVTDEQFF
TRBV24-1	TRBD1	medium-sized	TRBJ1-2	TGTGCCACCAGTGATCCGGGACAGGGTCACGGCTACACCTTC	CATSDPGQGHGYTF
TRBV7-3	TRBD1	.	TRBJ1-1	TGTGCCAGCAGCCCCGTCAGCCCAAGGACCCTCAGGGGGAGTAATGTGGCTGAAGCTTTCTTT	CASSPVSPRTLRGSNVAEAFF
TRBV5-1	.	few	TRBJ1-6	TGCGCCAGCAGCTTGGCCGGGGCTACTAATTCACCCCTCCACTTT	CASSLAGATNSPLHF
TRBV6-2/TRBV6-3	.	.	TRBJ2-7	TGTGCCAGCAGTTACGACAGTGGGTCCTACGAGCAGTACTTC	CASSYDSGSYEQYF
TRBV27	TRBD2	.	TRBJ2-1	TGTGCCAGCAGTTTATTTTCTAGCGGGACGGGTGAGCAGTTCTTC	CASSLFSSGTGEQFF
TRBV27	TRBD1	.	TRBJ2-5	TGTGCCAGCAGTCCTTTCGGACAGGGACAAGAGACCCAGTACTTC	CASSPFGQGQETQYF
TRBV7-9	.	few	TRBJ1-5	TGTGCCAGCAGCTCCGGACTGGACAATCAGCCCCAGCATTTT	CASSSGLDNQPQHF
TRBV7-3	.	medium-sized	TRBJ2-5	TGTGCCAGCAGCCCTACAGGGCTCCAAGAGACCCAGTACTTC	CASSPTGLQETQYF
TRBV24-1	.	few	TRBJ2-1	TGTGCCACCAGTGATTTTCCCACCGACAATGAGCAGTTCTTC	CATSDFPTDNEQFF
TRBV27	.	.	TRBJ2-3	TGTGCCAGCAGTTTATCCCGGGCGGGCGATACGCAGTATTTT	CASSLSRAGDTQYF
TRBV2	TRBD2	.	TRBJ2-5	TGTGCCAGCAGTGAAGCTCGGCTAGCGGGAGTTGAGACCCAGTACTTC	CASSEARLAGVETQYF
TRBV6-5	.	.	TRBJ1-5	TGTGCCAGCAGTTACACCGGACTAAAAAATCAGCCCCAGCATTTT	CASSYTGLKNQPQHF
TRBV7-3	TRBD1	.	TRBJ2-5	TGTGCCAGCAGCTCCCACAGGGGATCAGAGACCCGGTACTTC	CASSSHRGSETRYF
TRBV11-3	.	.	TRBJ2-2	TGTGCCAGCAGCTTAGACGCCCAAAGGGAGCTGTTTTTT	CASSLDAQRELFF
TRBV28	.	.	TRBJ1-2	TGTGCCAGCATCCCTGGGGGCAGCTATGGCTACACCTTC	CASIPGGSYGYTF